Following are 5 T cell receptor beta chains from one sample sequenced in a study of blood T cell repertoires in COVID-19. The protocol was immunoSEQ multiplex PCR, while the TCRdb copy is restricted to in-frame clones and leaves out a portion. The sample includes 200,000 or so clones, 75% to 90% seen only once; the top ten take around 3.5%. Sequenced material: PBMCs or T cells enriched from blood (not recorded which). The receptors here all came from a woman aged 40 to 50 with acute COVID-19.

The chain uses TRBV6-4 and TRBJ2-1; TRBD1 agrees at 10 bases. The junction had 9 bases not matched to a gene; V was cut back by 3 bases and J by 4 bases. Per germline, CDR1 MRHNA and CDR2 SNTAGT. This CDR3 has 17 amino acids. In DNA, the CDR3 is TGTGCCAGCAGTGAATTTCCGGGACAGGGGAGTTACAATGAGCAGTTCTTC. Translating it yields CASSEFPGQGSYNEQFF.

The chain combines TRBV7-6 with TRBJ2-2, with D tentatively TRBD1 (5 bases). The CDR3 spans 12 residues. The germline V gene has CDR1 SGHVS and CDR2 FNYEAQ. Trimming removed 5 bases at V and 6 bases at J, with 7 bases between. Here the CDR3 reads CASSRGAGELFF. For the CDR3, the DNA is TGTGCCAGCAGCAGGGGCGCCGGGGAGCTGTTTTTT. The variable domain in full, with the rest retrieved from reference TRBV7-6 and TRBJ2-2, is GAGVSQSPRYKVTKRGQDVALRCDPISGHVSLYWYRQALGQGPEFLTYFNYEAQQDKSGLPNDRFSAERPEGSISTLTIQRTEQRDSAMYRCASSRGAGELFFGEGSRLTVL.

V usage is TRBV6-5 and J usage is TRBJ1-1; TRBD1 agrees at 9 bases. With 0 bases clipped from V and 5 bases from J, the junction kept 4 bases outside the gene matches. This CDR3 region has 15 residues. The germline gives CDR1 MNHEY, CDR2 SVGAGI. CDR3 amino acids: CASSYSNRGRTEAFF. The CDR3 coding sequence is TGTGCCAGCAGTTACTCGAACAGGGGGCGAACTGAAGCTTTCTTT.

The rearrangement links TRBV19 to TRBJ1-3; D is unclear. Germline V lookup: CDR1 LNHDA, CDR2 SQIVND (reference sequence). Deletions cut 5 bases from V and 0 bases from J, with 14 bases between. This CDR3 has 16 residues. CDR3 loop: CASSSLGEHSGNTIYF. The CDR3, as DNA: TGTGCCAGTAGTTCTCTCGGGGAACACTCTGGAAACACCATATATTTT.

This rearrangement joins TRBV2 to TRBJ1-1; 7 nucleotides line up with TRBD1. J lost 11 bases, V lost 3 bases, and 6 bases had no gene match. The CDR3 covers 12 residues. CDR1 and CDR2 from the germline V gene are SNHLY and FYNNEI. The CDR3 nucleotides are TGTGCCAGCAGTGACCCCGGGACAGAGGCTTTCTTT. It is translated as CASSDPGTEAFF.